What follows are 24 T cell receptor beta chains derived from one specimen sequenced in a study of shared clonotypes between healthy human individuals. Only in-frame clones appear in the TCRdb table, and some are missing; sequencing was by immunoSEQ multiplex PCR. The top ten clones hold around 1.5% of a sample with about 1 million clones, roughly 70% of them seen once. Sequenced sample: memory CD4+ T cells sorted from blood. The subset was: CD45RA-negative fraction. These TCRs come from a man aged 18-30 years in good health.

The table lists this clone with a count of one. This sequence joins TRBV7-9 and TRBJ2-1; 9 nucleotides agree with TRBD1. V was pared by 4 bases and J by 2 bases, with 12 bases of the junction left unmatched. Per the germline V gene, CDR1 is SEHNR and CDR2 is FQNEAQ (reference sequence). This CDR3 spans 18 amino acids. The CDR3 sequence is CASSSSRDRAGPYNEQFF. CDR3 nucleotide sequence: TGTGCCAGCAGCTCGTCCCGGGACAGGGCAGGACCCTACAATGAGCAGTTCTTC.

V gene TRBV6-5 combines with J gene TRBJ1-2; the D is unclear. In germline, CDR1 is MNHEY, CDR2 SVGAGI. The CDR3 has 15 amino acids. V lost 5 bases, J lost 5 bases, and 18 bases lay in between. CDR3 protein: CASSTDGVRLYGYTF. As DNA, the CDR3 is TGTGCCAGCAGTACCGACGGGGTGAGGCTTTATGGCTACACCTTC.

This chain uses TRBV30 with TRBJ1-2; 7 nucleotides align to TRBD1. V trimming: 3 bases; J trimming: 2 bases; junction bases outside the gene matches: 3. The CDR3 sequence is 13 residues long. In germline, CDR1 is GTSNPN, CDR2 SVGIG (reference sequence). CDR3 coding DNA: TGTGCCTGGAGCGGGACAGAAAACTATGGCTACACCTTC. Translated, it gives CAWSGTENYGYTF.

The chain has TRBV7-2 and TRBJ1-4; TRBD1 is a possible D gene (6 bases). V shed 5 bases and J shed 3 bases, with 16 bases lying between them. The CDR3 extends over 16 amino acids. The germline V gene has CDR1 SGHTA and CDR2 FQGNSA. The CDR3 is CASSLPGGAANEKLFF. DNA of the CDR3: TGTGCCAGCAGCCTCCCCGGGGGCGCCGCTAATGAAAAACTGTTTTTT. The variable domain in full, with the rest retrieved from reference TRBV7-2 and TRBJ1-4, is GAGVSQSPSNKVTEKGKDVELRCDPISGHTALYWYRQSLGQGLEFLIYFQGNSAPDKSGLPSDRFSAERTGGSVSTLTIQRTQQEDSAVYLCASSLPGGAANEKLFFGSGTQLSVL.

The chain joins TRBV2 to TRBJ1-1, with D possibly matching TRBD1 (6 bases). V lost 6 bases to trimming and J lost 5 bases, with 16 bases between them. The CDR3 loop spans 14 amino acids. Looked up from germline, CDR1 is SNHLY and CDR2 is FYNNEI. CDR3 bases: TGTGCCAGCAGCCCTACAGGGTTTAAAACTGAAGCTTTCTTT. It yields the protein CASSPTGFKTEAFF. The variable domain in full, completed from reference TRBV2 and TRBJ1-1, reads EPEVTQTPSHQVTQMGQEVILRCVPISNHLYFYWYRQILGQKVEFLVSFYNNEISEKSEIFDDQFSVERPDGSNFTLKIRSTKLEDSAMYFCASSPTGFKTEAFFGQGTRLTVV.

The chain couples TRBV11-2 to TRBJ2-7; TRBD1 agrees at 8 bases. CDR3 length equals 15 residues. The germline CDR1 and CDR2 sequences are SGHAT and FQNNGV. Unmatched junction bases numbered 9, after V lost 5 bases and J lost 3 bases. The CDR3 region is CASSHERTGNYEQYF. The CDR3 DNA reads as TGTGCCAGCAGCCACGAAAGGACAGGGAACTACGAGCAGTACTTC.

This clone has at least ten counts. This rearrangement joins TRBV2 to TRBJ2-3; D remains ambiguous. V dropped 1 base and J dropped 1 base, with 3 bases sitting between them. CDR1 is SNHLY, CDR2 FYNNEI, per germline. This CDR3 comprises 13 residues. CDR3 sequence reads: CASSEERTDTQYF. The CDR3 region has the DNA TGTGCCAGCAGTGAAGAACGCACAGATACGCAGTATTTT.

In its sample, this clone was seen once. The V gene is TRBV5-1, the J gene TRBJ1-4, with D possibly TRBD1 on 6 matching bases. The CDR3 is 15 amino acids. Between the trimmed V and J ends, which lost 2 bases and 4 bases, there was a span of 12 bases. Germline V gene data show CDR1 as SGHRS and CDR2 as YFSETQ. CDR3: CASSFSSRGNEKLFF. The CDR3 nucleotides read TGCGCCAGCAGCTTCAGTTCCAGGGGTAATGAAAAACTGTTTTTT. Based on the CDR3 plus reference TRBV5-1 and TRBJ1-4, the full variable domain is KAGVTQTPRYLIKTRGQQVTLSCSPISGHRSVSWYQQTPGQGLQFLFEYFSETQRNKGNFPGRFSGRQFSNSRSEMNVSTLELGDSALYLCASSFSSRGNEKLFFGSGTQLSVL.

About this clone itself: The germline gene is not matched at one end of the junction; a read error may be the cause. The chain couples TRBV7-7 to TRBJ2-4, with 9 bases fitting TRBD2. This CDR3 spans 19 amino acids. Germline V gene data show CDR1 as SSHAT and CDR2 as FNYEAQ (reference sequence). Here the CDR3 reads CASSFLSAGGPLAKNIQYF. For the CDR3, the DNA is TGTGCTAGCAGCTTTCTCTCTGCGGGAGGGCCCCTAGCCAAAAACATTCAGTACTTC.

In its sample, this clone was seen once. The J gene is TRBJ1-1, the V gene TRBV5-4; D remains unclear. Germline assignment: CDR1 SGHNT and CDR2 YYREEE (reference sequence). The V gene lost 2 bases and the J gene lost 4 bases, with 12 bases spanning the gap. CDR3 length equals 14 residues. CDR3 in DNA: TGTGCCAGCAGCTTACCGGGTAGGCTCACTGAAGCTTTCTTT. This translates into CASSLPGRLTEAFF.

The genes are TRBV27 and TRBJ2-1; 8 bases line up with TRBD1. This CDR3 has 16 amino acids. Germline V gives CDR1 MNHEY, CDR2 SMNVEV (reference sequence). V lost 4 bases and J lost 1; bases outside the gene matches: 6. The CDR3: CASSSTGVGSYNEQFF. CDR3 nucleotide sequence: TGTGCCAGCAGTTCGACAGGGGTAGGGTCCTACAATGAGCAGTTCTTC.

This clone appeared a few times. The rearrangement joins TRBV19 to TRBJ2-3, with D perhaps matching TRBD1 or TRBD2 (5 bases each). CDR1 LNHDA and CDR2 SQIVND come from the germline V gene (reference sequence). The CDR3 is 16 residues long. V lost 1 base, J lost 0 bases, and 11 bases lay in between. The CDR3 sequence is CASSIGSWDSTDTQYF. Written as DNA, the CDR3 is TGTGCCAGTAGTATAGGGAGCTGGGACAGCACAGATACGCAGTATTTT.

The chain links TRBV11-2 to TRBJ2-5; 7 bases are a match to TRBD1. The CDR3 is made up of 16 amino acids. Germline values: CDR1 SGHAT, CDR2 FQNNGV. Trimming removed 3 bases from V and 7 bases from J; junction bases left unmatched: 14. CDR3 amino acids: CASSFQPAGAGGTQYF. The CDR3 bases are TGTGCCAGCAGCTTTCAGCCCGCAGGGGCAGGGGGGACCCAGTACTTC. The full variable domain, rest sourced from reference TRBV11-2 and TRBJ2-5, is EAGVAQSPRYKIIEKRQSVAFWCNPISGHATLYWYQQILGQGPKLLIQFQNNGVVDDSQLPKDRFSAERLKGVDSTLKIQPAKLEDSAVYLCASSFQPAGAGGTQYFGPGTRLLVL.

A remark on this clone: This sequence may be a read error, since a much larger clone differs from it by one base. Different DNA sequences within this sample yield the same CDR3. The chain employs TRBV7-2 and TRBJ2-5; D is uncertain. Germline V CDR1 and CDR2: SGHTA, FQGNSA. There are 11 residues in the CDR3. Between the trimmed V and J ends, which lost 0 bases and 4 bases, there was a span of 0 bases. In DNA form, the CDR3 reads TGTGCCAGCAGCTTAGCAGAGACCCAGTACTTC. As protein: CASSLAETQYF.

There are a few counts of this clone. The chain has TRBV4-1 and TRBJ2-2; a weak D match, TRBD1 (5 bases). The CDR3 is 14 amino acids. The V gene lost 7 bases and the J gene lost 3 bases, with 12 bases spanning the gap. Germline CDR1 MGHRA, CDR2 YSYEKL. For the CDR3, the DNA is TGCGCCAGCACCAAGGGGTTTGACACCGGGGAGCTGTTTTTT. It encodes CASTKGFDTGELFF.

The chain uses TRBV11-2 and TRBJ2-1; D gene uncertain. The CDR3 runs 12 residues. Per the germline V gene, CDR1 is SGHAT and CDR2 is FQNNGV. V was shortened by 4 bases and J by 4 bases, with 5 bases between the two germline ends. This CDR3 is CASSWGYNEQFF. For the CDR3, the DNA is TGTGCCAGCAGCTGGGGTTACAATGAGCAGTTCTTC.

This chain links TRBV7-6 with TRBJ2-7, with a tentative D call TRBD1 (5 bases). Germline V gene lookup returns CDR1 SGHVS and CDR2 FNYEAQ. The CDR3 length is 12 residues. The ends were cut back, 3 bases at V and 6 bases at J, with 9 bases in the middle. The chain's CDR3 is CASSFWGGEQYF. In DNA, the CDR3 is TGTGCCAGCAGCTTTTGGGGCGGCGAGCAGTACTTC. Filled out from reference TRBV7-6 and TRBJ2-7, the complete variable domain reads GAGVSQSPRYKVTKRGQDVALRCDPISGHVSLYWYRQALGQGPEFLTYFNYEAQQDKSGLPNDRFSAERPEGSISTLTIQRTEQRDSAMYRCASSFWGGEQYFGPGTRLTVT.

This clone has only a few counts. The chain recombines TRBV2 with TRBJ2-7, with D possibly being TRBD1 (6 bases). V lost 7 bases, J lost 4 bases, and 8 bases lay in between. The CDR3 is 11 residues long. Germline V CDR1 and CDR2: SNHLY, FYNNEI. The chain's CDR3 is CASTGQYEQYF. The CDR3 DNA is TGTGCCAGCACCGGACAGTACGAGCAGTACTTC.

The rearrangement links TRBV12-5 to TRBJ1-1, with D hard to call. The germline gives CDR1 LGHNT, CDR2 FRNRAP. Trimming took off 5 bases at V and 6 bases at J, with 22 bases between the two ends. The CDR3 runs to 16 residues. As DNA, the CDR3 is TGTGCTAGTGGTCGCCCCACGGTTGCCGGTAACGCTGAAGCTTTCTTT. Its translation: CASGRPTVAGNAEAFF.

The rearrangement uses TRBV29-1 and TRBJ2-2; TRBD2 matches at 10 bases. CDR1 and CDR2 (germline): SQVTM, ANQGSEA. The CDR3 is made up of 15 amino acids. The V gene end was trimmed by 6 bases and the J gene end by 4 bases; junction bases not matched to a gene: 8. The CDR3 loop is CSVTLAGVGTGELFF. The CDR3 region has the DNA TGCAGCGTGACCCTAGCGGGAGTGGGCACCGGGGAGCTGTTTTTT.

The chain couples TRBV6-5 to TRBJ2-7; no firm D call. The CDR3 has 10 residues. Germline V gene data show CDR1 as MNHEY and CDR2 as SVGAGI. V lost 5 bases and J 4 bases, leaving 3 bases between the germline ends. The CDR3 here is CASSEYEQYF. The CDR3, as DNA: TGTGCCAGCAGTGAGTACGAGCAGTACTTC.

The CDR3 coding sequence is TGTGCCCATTCACCGGGCCAGTATGGCTACACCTTC. It encodes CAHSPGQYGYTF. V usage is TRBV30 and J usage is TRBJ1-2; D is unresolved. Germline CDR1 and CDR2: GTSNPN and SVGIG (reference sequence). The CDR3 covers 12 residues. V shed 8 bases and J shed 5 bases, with 15 bases lying between them.

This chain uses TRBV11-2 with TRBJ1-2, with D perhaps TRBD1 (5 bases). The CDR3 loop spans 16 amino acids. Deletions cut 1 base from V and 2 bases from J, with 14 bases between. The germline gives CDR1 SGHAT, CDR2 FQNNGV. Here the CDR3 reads CASSLGGAGLNYGYTF. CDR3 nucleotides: TGTGCCAGCAGCTTAGGGGGTGCAGGGCTCAACTATGGCTACACCTTC.

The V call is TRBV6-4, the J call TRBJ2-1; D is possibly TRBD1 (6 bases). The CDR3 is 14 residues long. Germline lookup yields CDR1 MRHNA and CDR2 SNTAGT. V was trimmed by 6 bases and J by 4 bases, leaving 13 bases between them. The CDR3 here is CASRKDSDYNEQFF. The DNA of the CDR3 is TGTGCCAGCAGGAAGGACAGTGATTACAATGAGCAGTTCTTC.